Included here is one T cell receptor beta chain sequence, with context. The entry originates in a study of shared clonotypes between healthy human individuals. Clones were read by immunoSEQ multiplex PCR, and TCRdb kept only the in-frame ones, dropping some. This sample has about 340,000 clones, with 70% to 75% found just once. Germline values: CDR1 SGDLS, CDR2 YYNGEE. CDR3 length: 15 residues. Trimming pared 3 bases from V and 2 bases from J, leaving 14 bases between. This chain links TRBV9 with TRBJ2-5, with D perhaps matching TRBD2 (5 bases). The clonotype comes from a man under 40 in good health. Sequencing was done on a sample of memory CD4+ T cells sorted from blood. Noted subset: CD45RA-negative fraction. Here the CDR3 reads CASSAGYSMQETQYF. The CDR3, as DNA: TGTGCCAGCAGCGCGGGGTATAGCATGCAAGAGACCCAGTACTTC.